The present T cell receptor (beta chain) was sequenced within a study of blood T cell repertoires in COVID-19. Across the whole study: Italy, Spain and the United States were the sources of the convalescent and acute COVID-19 samples.

In the original processing: Researchers report that nucleated cell counts were estimated from reference gene primer amplification. TCRdb's copy holds only in-frame clones and misses some; the assay was immunoSEQ multiplex PCR. The D gene and trimming were derived from the DNA, and the V and J assignments and clone size from that table. The data hold 130,000 to 150,000 clones, with 80% to 90% observed a single time. The germline V gene encodes CDR1 LNHDA and CDR2 SQIVND (reference sequence). The CDR3 sequence is 13 residues long. V shed 6 bases, J shed 6 bases, and the junction held 7 bases outside the gene matches.

The source of this sequence is a woman aged 45-59 years with active or convalescent COVID-19. This sequence joins TRBV19 and TRBJ1-2, with 7 nucleotides matching TRBD1. The sample was peripheral blood. This chain's CDR3 is CASSPDREDGYTF. The CDR3 nucleotides are TGTGCCAGTAGCCCCGACAGGGAGGATGGCTACACCTTC.